This T cell receptor beta chain emerged from a study of Tregs in tolerant kidney transplant recipients. Germline-derived CDR1 and CDR2 are SGHTA and FQGTGA. V shed 2 bases and J 4 bases; nucleotides not matched to a gene: 9. The CDR3 is 16 residues long. Findings and limits, study-wide: Donor-specific Treg expansion exceeded global Treg expansion in tolerant patients, suggesting antigen drive.

Comments on this clone: The target antigen is unknown.

TCRdb keeps only in-frame clones here, not all; method: immunoSEQ multiplex PCR. This sample carries roughly 80,000 clones, 98% of them seen once, and the ten largest clones take about 0.5%. Sequencing was performed on CD4+ T cells from blood, taken before the transplant. The chain recombines TRBV7-3 with TRBJ2-7; 9 bases align to TRBD2. The receptor was derived from a human donor who received a combined kidney and bone marrow transplant. The CDR3 DNA reads as TGTGCCAGCAGCTTAGATTGGCTAGCGGGGAAATACGAGCAGTACTTC. Its translation is CASSLDWLAGKYEQYF.